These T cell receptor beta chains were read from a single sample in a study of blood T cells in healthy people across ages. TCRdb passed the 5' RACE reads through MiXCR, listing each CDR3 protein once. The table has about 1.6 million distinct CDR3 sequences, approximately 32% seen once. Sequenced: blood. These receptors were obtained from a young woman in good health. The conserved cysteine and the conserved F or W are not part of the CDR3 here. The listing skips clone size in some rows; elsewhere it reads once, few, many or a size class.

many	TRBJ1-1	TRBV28	ASAPSIPEAF
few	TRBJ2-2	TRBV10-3	AIMGQLTGELF
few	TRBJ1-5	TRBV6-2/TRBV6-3	ASRTPDWGNQPQH
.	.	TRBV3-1	ASSPRSSLAGVETQY
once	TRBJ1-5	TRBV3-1	ASSQYSNQPQH
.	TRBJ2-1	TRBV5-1	ASSLSGAQYNEQF
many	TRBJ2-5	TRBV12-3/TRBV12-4	ASSLRTGGLQETQY
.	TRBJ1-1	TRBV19	ASSIWGTEAF
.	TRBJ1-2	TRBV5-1	ASSKGQGSSGYT
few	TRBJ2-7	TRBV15	ATSFPGTGFEQY
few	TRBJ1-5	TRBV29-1	SVGPGQGNQPQH
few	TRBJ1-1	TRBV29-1	SVHKTGLNTEAF
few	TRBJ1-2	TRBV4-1	ASSQTGGRSGYT
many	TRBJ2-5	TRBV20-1	SASGLKETQY
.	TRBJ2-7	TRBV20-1	SAVVAGAIYEQY
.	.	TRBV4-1	ASSQSTGVYNEQY
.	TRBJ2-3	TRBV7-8	AGTGGKSDTQY
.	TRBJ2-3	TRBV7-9	ASSLARFGDFRTDTQY
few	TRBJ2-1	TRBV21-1	ASSKATSSRYNEQF
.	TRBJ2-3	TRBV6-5	ASSYCWGSGADTQY
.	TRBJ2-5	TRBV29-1	SVEEVGQETQY
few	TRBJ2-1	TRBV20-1	SATRGREIRDEQF
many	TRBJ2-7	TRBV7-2	ATLRLAGDYEQY
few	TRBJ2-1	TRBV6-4	ASRLSSSSSYNEQF
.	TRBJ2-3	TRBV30	AHLGTALGDTQY
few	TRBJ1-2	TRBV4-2	ASRATGGGYGYT
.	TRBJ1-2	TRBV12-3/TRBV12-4	ASSPQQLYGYT
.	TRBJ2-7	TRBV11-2	ASSSRDGWGREQY
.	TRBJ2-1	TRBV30	ASGLRVYNEQF
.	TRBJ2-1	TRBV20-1	SARDAGSSYNEQF
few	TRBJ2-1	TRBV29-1	SVELRELAGGWGEQF
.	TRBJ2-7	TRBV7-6	ASSLGRTEAYEQY
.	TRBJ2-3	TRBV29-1	SVYPIAGGGADTQY
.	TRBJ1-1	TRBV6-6	ASRWTEGGEAF
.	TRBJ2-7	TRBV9	ASSVHAGATYEQY
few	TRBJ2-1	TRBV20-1	SATTDSSYNEQF
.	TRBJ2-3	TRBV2	ASSEGRFGTDTQY